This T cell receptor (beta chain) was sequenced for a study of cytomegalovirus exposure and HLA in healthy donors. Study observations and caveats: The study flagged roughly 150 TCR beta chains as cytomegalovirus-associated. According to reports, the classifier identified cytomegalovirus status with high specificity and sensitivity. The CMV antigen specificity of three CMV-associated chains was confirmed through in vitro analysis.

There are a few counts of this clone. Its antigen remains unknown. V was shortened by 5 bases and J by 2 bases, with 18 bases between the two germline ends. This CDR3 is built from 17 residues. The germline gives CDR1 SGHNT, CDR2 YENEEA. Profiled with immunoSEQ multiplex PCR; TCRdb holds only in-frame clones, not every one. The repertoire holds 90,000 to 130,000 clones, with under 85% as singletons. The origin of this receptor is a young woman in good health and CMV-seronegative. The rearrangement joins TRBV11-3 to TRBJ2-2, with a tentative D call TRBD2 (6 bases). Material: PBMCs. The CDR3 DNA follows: TGTGCCAGCAGCCCTTCATTCGTGGGGGGTAACACCGGGGAGCTGTTTTTT. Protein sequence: CASSPSFVGGNTGELFF.